This TCR beta chain was recorded in a study of T cell responses to AZD1222 COVID-19 vaccine. General observations from the study: Of the AZD1222 recipients, only five to seven were seropositive at baseline. Variant regions that are unmutated are reportedly the target of nearly half of spike-specific TCRs. Donors in the cohort were predominantly white British and more often female, and clonal diversity was possibly underestimated.

Measured with immunoSEQ multiplex PCR; TCRdb has only the in-frame clones, and not every one. The sample has 190,000 or so clones, approximately 90% seen once. The CDR3 runs to 12 residues. CDR1 and CDR2 (germline): GTSNPN, SVGIG (reference sequence). The J segment lost 1 base and the V segment lost 5 bases, leaving 1 base of the junction unmatched. Pooled samples include second doses given at about 4 or 12 weeks. A remark on this clone: Its cognate antigen is unknown. This specimen includes other DNA sequences encoding the same CDR3.

The sequencing here drew on peripheral blood, taken 28 days after the second AZD1222 dose. The TCR originated in an adult who received the AZD1222 COVID-19 vaccine. The rearrangement uses TRBV30 and TRBJ1-1; 7 positions agree with TRBD1. CDR3 coding DNA: TGTGCCTGGCGGGACAGGAACACTGAAGCTTTCTTT. It specifies CAWRDRNTEAFF.